The clone carrying this T cell receptor (beta chain) was counted a few times. Its antigen is currently unknown. These data come from a study of post-analysis software for immune sequencing data. As for the study in general: There were relapsing-remitting, secondary progressive and progressive-relapsing multiple sclerosis among the disease courses included.

CDR3 length: 15 residues. Germline assignment: CDR1 MNHNS and CDR2 SASEGT. With 1 base clipped from V and 8 bases from J, the junction kept 7 bases outside the gene matches. Prepared libraries of TCR beta cDNA carried unique molecular identifiers. MiXCR was run by TCRdb on the PCR reads, yielding one entry per CDR3 protein. The profile covers a few hundred thousand distinct CDR3 sequences, with under 55% appearing a single time and about 12% taken by the ten largest. Study-wide findings and caveats: F measure clustering grouped samples strongly by preparation batch. Higher frequency in patients than in controls was seen for roughly five TRBV segments, with TRBV5-6, TRBV5-1 and TRBV20-1 among them. Controls' normalized Chao1 diversity significantly exceeded that of multiple sclerosis patients.

Sequenced material: blood. The sequence was collected from a girl between 5 and 17 years old with multiple sclerosis. The gene calls are TRBV6-1 and TRBJ1-2; 10 bases align to TRBD1. CDR3 nucleotide sequence: TGTGCCAGCAGTGAAGTGTTTGAGACAGGGGGCGGCTACACCTTC. Translated, it gives CASSEVFETGGGYTF.